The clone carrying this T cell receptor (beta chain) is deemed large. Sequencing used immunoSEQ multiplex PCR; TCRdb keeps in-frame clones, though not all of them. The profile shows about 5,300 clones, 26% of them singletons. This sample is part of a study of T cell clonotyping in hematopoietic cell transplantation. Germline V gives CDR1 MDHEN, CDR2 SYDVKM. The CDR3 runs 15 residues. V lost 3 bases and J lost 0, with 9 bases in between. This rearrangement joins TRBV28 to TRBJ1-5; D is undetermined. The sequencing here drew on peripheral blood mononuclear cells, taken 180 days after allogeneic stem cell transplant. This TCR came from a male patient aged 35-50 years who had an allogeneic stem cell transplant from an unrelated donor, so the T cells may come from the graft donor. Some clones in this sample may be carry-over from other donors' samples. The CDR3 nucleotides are TGTGCCAGCAGTTTTCCCGAGGATAGCAATCAGCCCCAGCATTTT. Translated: CASSFPEDSNQPQHF.